This T cell receptor beta chain is from a study of CD8+ T cells in alopecia areata. Overall study context: Twice daily, treated patients received 5 to 10 mg of oral tofacitinib.

Treatment here: oral pan-JAK inhibitor, 5-10 mg twice daily. Extraction of RNA preceded its reverse transcription into cDNA, which served as the sequencing template. Data came from immunoSEQ multiplex PCR; TCRdb stores just in-frame clones and leaves some out. Of about 200,000 clones listed, roughly 70% are singletons. This CDR3 comprises 13 residues. Trimming shortened V by 4 bases and J by 2 bases, and 8 bases separated the two germline ends. The germline V gene has CDR1 LNHDA and CDR2 SQIVND (reference sequence). Whole-study findings and limits: Scalp clonality, together with expanded CD8+ clones among the top 100, fell significantly with tofacitinib. Association of baseline CD8+ expansion with response is uncertain owing to one nonresponder. Numerous expanded lesional clones remained in scalp and blood during tofacitinib.

Points on this clone: Its antigen is still unknown. This sample also contains other DNA sequences that code for the same CDR3.

The chain has TRBV19 and TRBJ1-2, with a weak D call TRBD1 (6 bases). The receptor comes from a human donor with alopecia areata. Sample: CD4+ T cells sorted from blood, taken between weeks 47 and 50, from a patient treated with tofacitinib. CDR3 amino acids: CASSRTGNYGYTF. The CDR3 DNA reads as TGTGCCAGTAGTAGAACAGGGAACTATGGCTACACCTTC.